The 20 T cell receptor beta chains listed next were all sequenced from one sample in a study of T cells in Graves' hyperthyroidism and ophthalmopathy (dated by TCRdb to between 2018 and 2020). The method was multiplex PCR. Instrument on record: Illumina HiSeq 2000. Amplification of TCR beta CDR3 regions was carried out from RNA transcripts. A first-round RT-PCR of the TCR CDR3 used the HTBI primer set with the Qiagen OneStep RT-PCR kit. TCRdb reprocessed the public reads (quality trimming at Q25 with fastp, clone calling with MiXCR) and kept in-frame beta chains. Rows with one shared CDR3 protein collapse into an entry with the most common genes and DNA. Counted in this sample were approximately 870,000 distinct CDR3 sequences; 35% to 45% of them appeared once. The top ten clonotypes cover more than 7% of the sample. The specimen sequenced was blood. These TCRs come from a man between 18 and 29 years old with Graves' hyperthyroidism.

CDR3 nucleotides: TGTGCCAGCCAGGGGCCCCTACGAAAACTGTTTTTT. Amino acids: CASQGPLRKLFF. V gene TRBV6-5 combines with J gene TRBJ1-4; D possibly corresponds to TRBD1 (6 bases). This CDR3 has 12 residues. CDR1 and CDR2 (germline): MNHEY, SVGAGI. Trimming left V 8 bases short and J 10 bases short, with 14 bases between.

This chain links TRBV4-3 with TRBJ2-5; 8 nucleotides match TRBD1. CDR3 length: 15 amino acids. With 1 base clipped from V and 2 bases from J, the junction kept 3 bases outside the gene matches. CDR1 and CDR2 (germline): LGHNA, YSLEER. The CDR3 region is CASSQGTGIQETQYF. The CDR3 coding sequence is TGCGCCAGCAGCCAAGGGACAGGGATTCAAGAGACCCAGTACTTC.

In this sample, this clonotype turned up once. The chain is built from TRBV20-1 and TRBJ1-1, with a possible D match to TRBD1 (5 bases). Looked up from germline, CDR1 is DFQATT and CDR2 is SNEGSKA (reference sequence). V lost 3 bases, J lost 5 bases, and 16 bases lay in between. This CDR3 is built from 14 residues. The CDR3 nucleotides read TGCAGTGCTAGTCTTGGACATAGAAGGACTGAAGCTTTCTTT. Amino acid sequence: CSASLGHRRTEAFF.

This clonotype has only a few counts. V gene TRBV20-1 combines with J gene TRBJ1-3; D is uncertain. Trimming pared 1 base from V and 4 bases from J, leaving 5 bases between. CDR1 DFQATT and CDR2 SNEGSKA come from the germline V gene (reference sequence). CDR3 length: 12 residues. The CDR3 protein is CSARGLGNTIYF. In DNA, the CDR3 is TGCAGTGCTAGAGGACTGGGAAACACCATATATTTT.

This clonotype has a single count. A much larger clone differs from this one at a single base, so this may be a read error. The CDR3 spells CASNSPRGNWDTEAFF. The CDR3 nucleotides read TGCGCCAGCAACTCCCCGCGCGGGAATTGGGACACTGAAGCTTTCTTT. The gene calls are TRBV5-1 and TRBJ1-1, with D uncertain. Trimming took off 6 bases at V and 3 bases at J, with 21 bases between the two ends. This CDR3 has 16 amino acids. Germline V CDR1 and CDR2: SGHRS, YFSETQ.

In its sample, this clonotype was seen many times. CDR3 nucleotide sequence: TGTGCCAGCAGTGAAGGCCGCGAGCAGTACTTC. Translated, it gives CASSEGREQYF. The chain uses TRBV6-1 and TRBJ2-7; D is uncertain. The CDR3 length is 11 residues. V gave up 1 base and J gave up 6 bases, with 4 bases separating them. Germline lookup yields CDR1 MNHNS and CDR2 SASEGT.

The sample holds many counts of this clonotype. V gene TRBV7-8 combines with J gene TRBJ2-5; TRBD2 agrees at 8 bases. Trimming at V came to 1 base and at J to 6 bases, leaving 10 bases not matched to a gene. The CDR3 contains 16 residues. Looked up from germline, CDR1 is SGHVS and CDR2 is FQNEAQ. The CDR3 DNA sequence: TGTGCCAGCAGCTTAGAGGTAGCGGGGAGGGTAAAGACCCAGTACTTC. It specifies CASSLEVAGRVKTQYF.

This clonotype came up many times. V gene TRBV7-6 combines with J gene TRBJ1-2; 7 bases are a match to TRBD1. Germline CDR1 is SGHVS and CDR2 is FNYEAQ. V was pared by 9 bases and J by 7 bases, with 11 bases of the junction left unmatched. The CDR3 sequence is 13 residues long. CDR3 DNA: TGTGCCAGTCCGGACTTACAGGGGAGTGGCTACACCTTC. Translation: CASPDLQGSGYTF. Full variable domain (missing parts from reference TRBV7-6 and TRBJ1-2): GAGVSQSPRYKVTKRGQDVALRCDPISGHVSLYWYRQALGQGPEFLTYFNYEAQQDKSGLPNDRFSAERPEGSISTLTIQRTEQRDSAMYRCASPDLQGSGYTFGSGTRLTVV.

This clonotype has more than one count but fewer than ten. The CDR3 bases are TGTGCCAGCAGCTTGGGGTCGACAGGCTCCTACGAGCAGTACTTC. It translates to CASSLGSTGSYEQYF. This chain links TRBV11-1 with TRBJ2-7; D possibly corresponds to TRBD1 (6 bases). V was pared by 3 bases and J by 0 bases, with 12 bases between. Looked up from germline, CDR1 is SGHAT and CDR2 is FQDESV (reference sequence). The CDR3 sequence is 15 residues long.

The chain employs TRBV14 and TRBJ2-7, with 10 bases that match TRBD2. Germline V gives CDR1 SGHDN, CDR2 FVKESK. There are 17 residues in the CDR3. V trimming: 0 bases; J trimming: 4 bases; junction bases outside the gene matches: 9. The CDR3 region has the DNA TGTGCCAGCAGCCAAGAGTTTACTCTAGCGGGGGTATACGAGCAGTACTTC. Amino acid sequence: CASSQEFTLAGVYEQYF.

A few counts support this clonotype. This chain joins TRBV20-1 and TRBJ2-7; D not certain. In germline, CDR1 is DFQATT, CDR2 SNEGSKA (reference sequence). V dropped 2 bases and J dropped 0 bases, with 8 bases sitting between them. The CDR3 extends over 13 amino acids. CDR3 residues: CSARSSYSYEQYF. CDR3 DNA: TGCAGTGCTAGAAGCTCGTACTCCTACGAGCAGTACTTC.

This clonotype was found a few times. The chain carries TRBV24-1 and TRBJ1-2; no definite D call. V gave up 1 base and J gave up 7 bases, with 3 bases separating them. Germline CDR1 reads KGHDR; CDR2 reads SFDVKD. The CDR3 sequence is 11 residues long. This CDR3 is CATSDLGGYTF. CDR3 nucleotides: TGTGCCACCAGTGATTTAGGTGGCTACACCTTC.

This rearrangement joins TRBV12-3 or TRBV12-4 to TRBJ2-5; possibly TRBD2 for D (5 bases). The CDR3 covers 16 residues. V was clipped by 2 bases and J by 2 bases, with 15 bases between them. The CDR3 here is CASSLMRVAAQETQYF. CDR3 bases: TGTGCCAGCAGTTTAATGAGGGTGGCCGCACAAGAGACCCAGTACTTC.

This chain links TRBV19 with TRBJ1-2; the match to TRBD1 covers 10 bases. The CDR3 totals 15 residues. Trimming at V came to 5 bases and at J to 6 bases, leaving 9 bases not matched to a gene. Germline V CDR1 and CDR2: LNHDA, SQIVND (reference sequence). The CDR3 DNA sequence: TGTGCCAGTAGTCTACCGACAGGGGGCACGAATGGCTACACCTTC. Protein sequence: CASSLPTGGTNGYTF.

The chain carries TRBV9 and TRBJ1-6; D may be TRBD1 (5 bases). The CDR3 loop spans 15 amino acids. CDR1 and CDR2 (germline): SGDLS, YYNGEE. V shed 4 bases and J shed 6 bases, with 14 bases lying between them. This CDR3 reads CASSRDQGANSPLHF. As DNA, the CDR3 is TGTGCCAGCAGCCGAGATCAGGGTGCTAATTCACCCCTCCACTTT.

This clonotype has a handful of counts. The J gene is TRBJ1-3, the V gene TRBV9; D is undetermined. V lost 4 bases, J lost 1 base, and 18 bases lay in between. CDR1 and CDR2 from the germline V gene are SGDLS and YYNGEE. The CDR3 loop spans 17 amino acids. CDR3 amino acids: CASSRRLGEVSGNTIYF. The CDR3, as DNA: TGTGCCAGCAGCCGTAGGCTCGGGGAAGTTTCTGGAAACACCATATATTTT.

The rearrangement uses TRBV4-1 and TRBJ1-1; weak D call: TRBD1 (5 bases). Germline lookup yields CDR1 MGHRA and CDR2 YSYEKL. Trimming took 0 bases from V and 4 from J, leaving 12 bases between them. CDR3 length: 15 amino acids. CDR3 amino acids: CASSQDVGGTTEAFF. CDR3 coding DNA: TGCGCCAGCAGCCAAGATGTTGGGGGTACCACTGAAGCTTTCTTT.

This clonotype was observed many times. This chain links TRBV19 with TRBJ1-5; weak D call: TRBD1 (5 bases). Trimming removed 7 bases at V and 0 bases at J, with 10 bases between. Germline CDR1 LNHDA, CDR2 SQIVND (reference sequence). The CDR3 has 14 residues. In DNA form, the CDR3 reads TGTGCCAGTAATGGGGGGATTAGCAATCAGCCCCAGCATTTT. Translating gives CASNGGISNQPQHF. The entire variable domain, with the rest obtained from reference TRBV19 and TRBJ1-5, is as follows: DGGITQSPKYLFRKEGQNVTLSCEQNLNHDAMYWYRQDPGQGLRLIYYSQIVNDFQKGDIAEGYSVSREKKESFPLTVTSAQKNPTAFYLCASNGGISNQPQHFGDGTRLSIL.

With regard to this clonotype: One base away lies a much larger clone, so this may be a sequencing read error. The chain uses TRBV10-1 and TRBJ2-7; D might be TRBD1 (5 bases). Trimming left V 8 bases short and J 6 bases short, with 17 bases between. The CDR3 extends over 13 amino acids. The V gene's germline CDR1 is WNHNN and CDR2 SYGVQD (reference sequence). CDR3 region: CASGADIQREQYF. In DNA form, the CDR3 reads TGCGCCAGCGGTGCGGACATTCAACGCGAGCAGTACTTC.

V and J are TRBV2 and TRBJ1-4, with a possible D match to TRBD1 (5 bases). CDR1 is SNHLY, CDR2 FYNNEI, per germline. V lost 3 bases and J 6 bases, leaving 17 bases between the germline ends. This CDR3 is 16 amino acids long. The CDR3 coding sequence is TGTGCCAGCAGTGAGTTGGCAGGGACGGAAGATGAAAAACTGTTTTTT. Encoded protein: CASSELAGTEDEKLFF.